This T cell receptor beta chain was obtained from a study of cytomegalovirus exposure and HLA in healthy donors. The overall study: Earlier, 95 million to 130 million unique TCR beta sequences were recovered from about 179 million T cells by an analysis.

This CDR3 comprises 9 residues. Trimming removed 4 bases from V and 13 bases from J, with 8 bases in between. Nominally healthy donors were sampled, though unrecorded immune exposures were likely. Study-wide findings and caveats: Reports showed the classifier diagnosing cytomegalovirus status with high specificity and sensitivity. A later analysis showed TCR association rates differing by HLA locus, peaking at DRB1 and lowest at HLA-C.

Use of 60 Vbeta and 13 Jbeta primers characterized the PCR. Clones were read by immunoSEQ multiplex PCR, and TCRdb kept only the in-frame ones, dropping some. The sample shows 65,000 to 85,000 clones, over 9.5% of them seen only once. As to this clone: Its antigen remains unidentified.

The sequence derives from a man in his fifties or sixties in good health and CMV-seropositive. Sequences were obtained from PBMCs. J is TRBJ1-2 and V is TRBV5-3; D call uncertain. TRBV5-3 is an ORF, with its function uncertain. The CDR3 loop reads CARSPLSTF. The CDR3 DNA is TGTGCCAGAAGCCCCCTCTCCACCTTC.